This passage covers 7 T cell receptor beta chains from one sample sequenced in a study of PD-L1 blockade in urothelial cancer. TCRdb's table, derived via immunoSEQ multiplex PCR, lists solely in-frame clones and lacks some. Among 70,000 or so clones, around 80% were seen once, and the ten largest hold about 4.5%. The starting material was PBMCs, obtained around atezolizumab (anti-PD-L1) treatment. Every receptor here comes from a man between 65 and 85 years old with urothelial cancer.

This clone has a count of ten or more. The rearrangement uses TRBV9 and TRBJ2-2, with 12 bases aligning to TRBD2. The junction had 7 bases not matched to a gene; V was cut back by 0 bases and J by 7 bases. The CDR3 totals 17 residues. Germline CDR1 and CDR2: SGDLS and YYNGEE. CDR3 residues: CASSVESLAGGRGELFF. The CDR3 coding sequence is TGTGCCAGCAGCGTAGAGAGCCTAGCGGGAGGGCGCGGGGAGCTGTTTTTT.

The CDR3 region has the DNA TGTGCCAGCACCAGGGGCCCCTACGAGCAGTACTTC. Protein product: CASTRGPYEQYF. The V and J genes are TRBV7-2 and TRBJ2-7, with a tentative D call TRBD1 (6 bases). This CDR3 has 12 residues. Trimming left V 7 bases short and J 2 bases short, with 9 bases between. CDR1 and CDR2 (germline): SGHTA, FQGNSA.

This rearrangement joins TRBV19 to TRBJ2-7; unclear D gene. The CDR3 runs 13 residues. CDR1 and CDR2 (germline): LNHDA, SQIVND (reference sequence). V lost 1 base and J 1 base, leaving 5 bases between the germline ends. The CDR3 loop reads CASSIGQSYEQYF. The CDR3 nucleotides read TGTGCCAGTAGTATAGGGCAGTCCTACGAGCAGTACTTC.

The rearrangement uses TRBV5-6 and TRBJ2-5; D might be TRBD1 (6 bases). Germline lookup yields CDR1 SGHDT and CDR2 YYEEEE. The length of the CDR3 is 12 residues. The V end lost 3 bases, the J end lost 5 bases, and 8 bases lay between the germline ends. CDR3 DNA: TGTGCCAGCAGCTCAGACAGGGAGACCCAGTACTTC. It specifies CASSSDRETQYF.

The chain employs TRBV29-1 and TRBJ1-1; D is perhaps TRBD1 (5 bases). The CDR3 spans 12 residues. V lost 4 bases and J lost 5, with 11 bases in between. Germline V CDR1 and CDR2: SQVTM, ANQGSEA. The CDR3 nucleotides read TGCAGCGTTGGCGGGGGAGTAACTGAAGCTTTCTTT. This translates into CSVGGGVTEAFF.

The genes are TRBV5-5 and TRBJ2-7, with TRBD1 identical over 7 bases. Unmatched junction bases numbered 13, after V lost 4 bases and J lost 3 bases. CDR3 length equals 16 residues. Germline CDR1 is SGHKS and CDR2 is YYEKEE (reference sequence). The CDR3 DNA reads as TGTGCCAGCAGCGCGACAGGGTCCCCGGCCCGCTACGAGCAGTACTTC. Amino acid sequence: CASSATGSPARYEQYF.

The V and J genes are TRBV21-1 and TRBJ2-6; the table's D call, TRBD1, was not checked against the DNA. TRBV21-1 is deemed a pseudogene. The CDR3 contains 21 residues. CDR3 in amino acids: CASSKGSSGQGAVPGANVLTF. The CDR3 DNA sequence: TGTGCCAGCAGCAAAGGTTCCTCGGGACAGGGGGCGGTCCCTGGGGCCAACGTCCTGACTTTC.